This passage covers 22 T cell receptor beta chains from one sample sequenced in a study of cytomegalovirus exposure and HLA in healthy donors. PCR employed 60 Vbeta and 13 Jbeta primers. Generated by immunoSEQ multiplex PCR, the TCRdb table keeps only in-frame clones and is missing some. The table includes some 110,000 clones, 75% to 85% detected once. Sequenced sample: PBMCs. These receptor sequences come from a young man in good health and CMV-seropositive.

V usage is TRBV19 and J usage is TRBJ2-7; TRBD1 agrees at 8 bases. Germline V gene sequence: CDR1 LNHDA, CDR2 SQIVND (reference sequence). The CDR3 is 16 residues long. The trim removed 4 bases at V and 3 bases at J, leaving 11 bases unmatched. Here the CDR3 DNA reads TGTGCCAGTAGTACAGGGGGCTGGGACCAAGGCTACGAGCAGTACTTC. It codes for CASSTGGWDQGYEQYF.

This chain links TRBV9 with TRBJ1-2; 8 nucleotides align to TRBD1. The CDR3 length is 14 residues. The V gene end was trimmed by 3 bases and the J gene end by 8 bases; junction bases not matched to a gene: 9. Germline assignment: CDR1 SGDLS and CDR2 YYNGEE. The CDR3 loop reads CASSDVTGGYGYTF. The CDR3, as DNA: TGTGCCAGCAGCGACGTAACAGGGGGGTACGGCTACACCTTC.

The rearrangement joins TRBV7-9 to TRBJ1-4, with D possibly matching TRBD1 (6 bases). The CDR3 has 15 residues. Germline lookup yields CDR1 SEHNR and CDR2 FQNEAQ (reference sequence). Trimming cost V 5 bases and J 4 bases, with 14 bases left between them. CDR3 region: CASSQDRFLNEKLFF. The CDR3 region has the DNA TGTGCCAGCAGCCAGGACAGATTTCTTAATGAAAAACTGTTTTTT. The full variable domain, with the rest looked up from reference TRBV7-9 and TRBJ1-4, is DTGVSQNPRHKITKRGQNVTFRCDPISEHNRLYWYRQTLGQGPEFLTYFQNEAQLEKSRLLSDRFSAERPKGSFSTLEIQRTEQGDSAMYLCASSQDRFLNEKLFFGSGTQLSVL.

The rearrangement uses TRBV2 and TRBJ1-1, with D perhaps matching TRBD1 (5 bases). Deletions cut 4 bases from V and 1 base from J, with 7 bases between. This CDR3 spans 13 amino acids. Germline V CDR1 and CDR2: SNHLY, FYNNEI. The CDR3 bases are TGTGCCAGCAGTGGGGGGGGGAACACTGAAGCTTTCTTT. It specifies CASSGGGNTEAFF. The full variable domain, its missing parts supplied by reference TRBV2 and TRBJ1-1, is EPEVTQTPSHQVTQMGQEVILRCVPISNHLYFYWYRQILGQKVEFLVSFYNNEISEKSEIFDDQFSVERPDGSNFTLKIRSTKLEDSAMYFCASSGGGNTEAFFGQGTRLTVV.

This chain joins TRBV6-5 and TRBJ2-7; TRBD1 might be the D (5 bases). Per the germline V gene, CDR1 is MNHEY and CDR2 is SVGAGI. With 2 bases removed from V and 7 bases from J, the gap between germline ends came to 12 bases. The CDR3 runs to 13 residues. CDR3 DNA: TGTGCCAGCAGTTACCGGACATTGGGAGAGCAGTACTTC. This gives the protein CASSYRTLGEQYF.

The J gene is TRBJ2-2, the V gene TRBV6-1; D may be TRBD1 (5 bases). In germline, CDR1 is MNHNS, CDR2 SASEGT. The CDR3 is 15 amino acids. The germline V and J ends were trimmed by 4 bases and 0 bases, with 9 bases remaining between them. The CDR3 nucleotides read TGTGCCAGCAGTGGCCGGACATCGAACACCGGGGAGCTGTTTTTT. Translated, it gives CASSGRTSNTGELFF.

V usage is TRBV28 and J usage is TRBJ2-7, with D tentatively TRBD2 (6 bases). The CDR3 extends over 15 amino acids. CDR1 and CDR2 from the germline V gene are MDHEN and SYDVKM. V was clipped by 5 bases and J by 3 bases, with 17 bases between them. The CDR3 protein is CASSQISGPDYEQYF. In nucleotides, the CDR3 is TGTGCCAGCAGTCAGATAAGCGGGCCCGACTACGAGCAGTACTTC. The whole variable domain, filled in from reference TRBV28 and TRBJ2-7, reads DVKVTQSSRYLVKRTGEKVFLECVQDMDHENMFWYRQDPGLGLRLIYFSYDVKMKEKGDIPEGYSVSREKKERFSLILESASTNQTSMYLCASSQISGPDYEQYFGPGTRLTVT.

V usage is TRBV10-3 and J usage is TRBJ1-4, with unresolved D. Germline V gene data show CDR1 as ENHRY and CDR2 as SYGVKD. V lost 3 bases to trimming and J lost 4 bases, with 9 bases between them. The CDR3 extends over 14 amino acids. The CDR3 coding sequence is TGTGCCATCAGTGACGCCAGCGGTAATGAAAAACTGTTTTTT. Its translation: CAISDASGNEKLFF.

The rearrangement uses TRBV4-1 and TRBJ2-1; TRBD2 agrees at 9 bases. Trimming cost V 3 bases and J 7 bases; bases outside gene matches: 7. Per germline, CDR1 MGHRA and CDR2 YSYEKL. This CDR3 has 15 amino acids. The CDR3 sequence is CASSHAGGSLNEQFF. The CDR3 DNA reads TGCGCCAGCAGCCACGCGGGGGGGTCTTTGAATGAGCAGTTCTTC.

This clone has only one observation. The chain combines TRBV7-3 with TRBJ2-3; TRBD1 agrees at 9 bases. In germline, CDR1 is SGHTA, CDR2 FQGTGA. V lost 5 bases, J lost 3 bases, and 9 bases stayed unmatched. The CDR3 is 16 amino acids. CDR3 in amino acids: CASSPGRDRVTDTQYF. The CDR3 DNA is TGTGCCAGCAGCCCGGGACGGGACAGGGTTACAGATACGCAGTATTTT. Using reference TRBV7-3 and TRBJ2-3 for the parts outside the CDR3, the full variable domain is GAGVSQTPSNKVTEKGKYVELRCDPISGHTALYWYRQSLGQGPEFLIYFQGTGAADDSGLPNDRFFAVRPEGSVSTLKIQRTERGDSAVYLCASSPGRDRVTDTQYFGPGTRLTVL.

In this sample, this clone turned up a few times. This chain links TRBV19 with TRBJ1-1, with a possible D match to TRBD1 (6 bases). V was trimmed by 3 bases and J by 5 bases, leaving 16 bases between them. Looked up from germline, CDR1 is LNHDA and CDR2 is SQIVND (reference sequence). The CDR3 has 15 amino acids. This CDR3 reads CASSIRVGGSTEAFF. CDR3 DNA sequence: TGTGCCAGTAGTATCCGAGTAGGGGGTAGTACTGAAGCTTTCTTT.

In this sample, this clone turned up once. This CDR3 reads CASSFGRGTYEQYF. The CDR3 DNA follows: TGTGCCAGCAGTTTCGGCAGGGGCACCTACGAGCAGTACTTC. The rearrangement links TRBV27 to TRBJ2-7, with D possibly being TRBD1 (6 bases). V lost 3 bases, J lost 2 bases, and 11 bases lay in between. CDR3 size: 14 residues. CDR1 is MNHEY, CDR2 SMNVEV, per germline (reference sequence).

The chain joins TRBV29-1 to TRBJ2-1; TRBD2 matches at 15 bases. With 6 bases clipped from V and 6 bases from J, the junction kept 9 bases outside the gene matches. The germline CDR1 and CDR2 sequences are SQVTM and ANQGSEA. The CDR3 totals 16 residues. CDR3 in amino acids: CSVQRTSGGAGNEQFF. DNA for the CDR3: TGCAGCGTCCAACGGACTAGCGGGGGGGCCGGCAATGAGCAGTTCTTC.

This clone was observed once. This rearrangement joins TRBV18 to TRBJ1-1; 11 bases align to TRBD1. This CDR3 contains 17 residues. Trimming cost V 5 bases and J 1 base; bases outside gene matches: 9. Germline V lookup: CDR1 KGHSH, CDR2 LQKENI. The CDR3 is CASSLGQGALGNTEAFF. The CDR3 DNA is TGTGCCAGCTCATTAGGACAGGGGGCTCTCGGGAACACTGAAGCTTTCTTT.

The J gene is TRBJ1-1, the V gene TRBV4-2; perhaps TRBD1 as D (6 bases). This CDR3 is 15 amino acids long. The germline V gene has CDR1 LGHNA and CDR2 YNFKEQ. Trimming removed 0 bases from V and 5 bases from J, with 13 bases in between. CDR3 region: CASSQEQGLGTEAFF. The CDR3 bases are TGTGCCAGCAGCCAAGAGCAGGGGTTGGGAACTGAAGCTTTCTTT.

The rearrangement uses TRBV13 and TRBJ2-3; D is uncertain. Trimming cost V 4 bases and J 6 bases, with 17 bases left between them. The CDR3 is 15 residues long. Germline lookup yields CDR1 PRHDT and CDR2 FYEKMQ (reference sequence). DNA of the CDR3: TGTGCCAGCAGCTCCAGGCCCTCCCCTGTGGATACGCAGTATTTT. It yields the protein CASSSRPSPVDTQYF.

The chain joins TRBV6-6 to TRBJ2-5; 7 nucleotides line up with TRBD1. The CDR3 consists of 16 residues. Germline assignment: CDR1 MNHNY and CDR2 SVGAGI (reference sequence). Losses at the gene ends were 0 bases for V and 0 bases for J; bases not matched to a gene: 4. The chain's CDR3 is CASSYSTGRYQETQYF. Written as DNA, the CDR3 is TGTGCCAGCAGTTACTCGACAGGGCGGTACCAAGAGACCCAGTACTTC.

Only a few counts were recorded for this clone. V gene TRBV10-2 combines with J gene TRBJ1-3; TRBD1 aligns across 7 bases. CDR1 and CDR2 (germline): WSHSY, SAAADI. Trimming took 7 bases from V and 2 from J; bases not matched to a gene: 5. The CDR3 is 14 residues long. CDR3 region: CASISTGPGNTIYF. In DNA, the CDR3 is TGCGCCAGCATTTCGACAGGGCCTGGAAACACCATATATTTT.

This clone was counted a few times. J is TRBJ1-1 and V is TRBV7-4; maybe TRBD1 (6 bases). Trimming cost V 4 bases and J 6 bases, with 18 bases left between them. Germline-derived CDR1 and CDR2 are SGHVT and SQSDAQ. This CDR3 is built from 15 residues. The CDR3 region has the DNA TGTGCCAGCAGCTCCGGGGACAAGGATGAATCTGAAGCTTTCTTT. This codes for CASSSGDKDESEAFF.

The V call is TRBV6-8, the J call TRBJ2-5; 14 bases align to TRBD2. The CDR3 sequence is 16 residues long. V shed 6 bases, J shed 5 bases, and the junction held 8 bases outside the gene matches. CDR1 MNHGY and CDR2 SAAAGT come from the germline V gene. CDR3 sequence reads: CASRPTSGRAGETQYF. The DNA for the CDR3 is TGTGCCAGCAGACCGACTAGCGGGAGGGCCGGGGAGACCCAGTACTTC.

The rearrangement links TRBV6-5 to TRBJ1-2; D perhaps matches TRBD1 (5 bases). From germline, CDR1 is MNHEY and CDR2 SVGAGI. The CDR3 totals 14 residues. The V end was cut by 7 bases, the J end by 3 bases, with 15 bases between. The CDR3 region has the DNA TGTGCCAGCACACGGGCGGGGGTCGACTATGGCTACACCTTC. Residues: CASTRAGVDYGYTF.

This sequence joins TRBV6-1 and TRBJ2-4, with 8 bases aligning to TRBD1. The length of the CDR3 is 13 residues. Germline CDR1 is MNHNS and CDR2 is SASEGT. Trimming cost V 7 bases and J 14 bases; bases outside gene matches: 13. CDR3 in DNA: TGTGCCAGCACCCGACAGGGGACGACTGGCAAGTACTTC. Translated: CASTRQGTTGKYF.